The 7 T cell receptor beta chains below all came from one sample that was sequenced in a study of blood T cell repertoires in COVID-19. Some clones are missing from TCRdb's copy, which holds only in-frame ones; the method was immunoSEQ multiplex PCR. The table has about 480,000 clones, approximately 88% seen once. Sequencing input: PBMCs or T cells enriched from blood (not recorded which). These receptors originate from a middle-aged woman who had recovered from COVID-19.

V and J are TRBV2 and TRBJ2-5; TRBD1 agrees at 8 bases. V dropped 10 bases and J dropped 1; count of bases not matched to a gene: 8. Germline CDR1 SNHLY, CDR2 FYNNEI. This CDR3 is 14 amino acids long. The DNA for the CDR3 is TGTGCCACCCGGGACAGGTCCGGCCAAGAGACCCAGTACTTC. It is translated as CATRDRSGQETQYF.

The chain recombines TRBV27 with TRBJ2-3; 14 bases are shared with TRBD2. This CDR3 comprises 16 residues. J gave up 6 bases and V 0 bases, and 2 bases lay outside the gene matches. The V gene's germline CDR1 is MNHEY and CDR2 SMNVEV (reference sequence). The CDR3, as DNA: TGTGCCAGCAGTTTATCCCGGACTAGCGGGGGGGATACGCAGTATTTT. It is translated as CASSLSRTSGGDTQYF.

The J gene is TRBJ2-3, the V gene TRBV27; TRBD2 agrees at 13 bases. Trimming removed 6 bases from V and 0 bases from J; junction bases left unmatched: 0. Germline CDR1 reads MNHEY; CDR2 reads SMNVEV (reference sequence). CDR3 length: 15 amino acids. The CDR3 here is CASRGLAGSTDTQYF. The CDR3 nucleotides are TGTGCCAGCAGGGGACTAGCGGGGAGCACAGATACGCAGTATTTT.

V gene TRBV6-5 combines with J gene TRBJ2-7; 8 nucleotides align to TRBD2. V trimming: 6 bases; J trimming: 4 bases; junction bases outside the gene matches: 8. Germline CDR1 and CDR2: MNHEY and SVGAGI. The CDR3 has 14 residues. The CDR3 sequence is CASRTSGGQYEQYF. DNA for the CDR3: TGTGCCAGCAGGACAAGCGGGGGACAATACGAGCAGTACTTC.

Only a few counts were recorded for this clone. The sample carries other DNA sequences with the same CDR3. The chain combines TRBV19 with TRBJ2-3; 8 bases fit TRBD2. The CDR3 is 17 amino acids. The trim removed 2 bases at V and 0 bases at J, leaving 7 bases unmatched. Germline CDR1 is LNHDA and CDR2 is SQIVND (reference sequence). CDR3 in DNA: TGTGCCAGTAGTATAAGGGGCGGGAGGTTGAGCACAGATACGCAGTATTTT. Amino acids: CASSIRGGRLSTDTQYF.

Details on this clone: A read error may account for a junction end that differs from germline. The chain joins TRBV11-3 to TRBJ1-2; D is possibly TRBD1 (5 bases). The CDR3 is 16 amino acids. Germline assignment: CDR1 SGHNT and CDR2 YENEEA. The CDR3 sequence: CASRLGGQGRGYGYTF. In nucleotides, the CDR3 is TGTGCCAGCAGGTTAGGTGGCCAGGGAAGGGGCTATGGCTACACCTTC.

The genes are TRBV11-2 and TRBJ1-3; D unresolved. The CDR3 extends over 15 amino acids. Trimming cost V 1 base and J 1 base, with 8 bases left between them. The germline gives CDR1 SGHAT, CDR2 FQNNGV. The CDR3 region is CASSLVPGSGNTIYF. CDR3 in DNA: TGTGCCAGCAGCTTAGTACCAGGATCTGGAAACACCATATATTTT.